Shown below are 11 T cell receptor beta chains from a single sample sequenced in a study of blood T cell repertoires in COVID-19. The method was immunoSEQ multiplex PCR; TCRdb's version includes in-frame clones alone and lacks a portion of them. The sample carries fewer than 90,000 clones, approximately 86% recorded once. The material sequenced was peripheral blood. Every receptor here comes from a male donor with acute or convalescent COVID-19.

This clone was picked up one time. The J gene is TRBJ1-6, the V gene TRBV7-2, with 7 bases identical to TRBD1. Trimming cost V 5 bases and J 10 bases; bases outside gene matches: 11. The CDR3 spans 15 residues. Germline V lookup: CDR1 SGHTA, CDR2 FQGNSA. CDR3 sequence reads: CASSRDSLRGSPLHF. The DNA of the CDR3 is TGTGCCAGCAGCCGGGACAGCTTAAGGGGCTCACCCCTCCACTTT.

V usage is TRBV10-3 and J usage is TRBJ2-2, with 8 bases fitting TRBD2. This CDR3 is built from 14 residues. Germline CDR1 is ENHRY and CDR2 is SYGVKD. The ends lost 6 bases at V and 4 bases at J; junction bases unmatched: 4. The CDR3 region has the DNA TGTGCCATCAGCGGGGGGGCTGGCACCGGGGAGCTGTTTTTT. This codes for CAISGGAGTGELFF.

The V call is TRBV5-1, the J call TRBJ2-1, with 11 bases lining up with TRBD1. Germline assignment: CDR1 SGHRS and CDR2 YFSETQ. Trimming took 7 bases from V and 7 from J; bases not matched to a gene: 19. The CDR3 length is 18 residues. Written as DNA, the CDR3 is TGCGCCAGCGCCCGGACAGGGGGCCTCTCCCCCACCGGGAATGAGCAGTTCTTC. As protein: CASARTGGLSPTGNEQFF.

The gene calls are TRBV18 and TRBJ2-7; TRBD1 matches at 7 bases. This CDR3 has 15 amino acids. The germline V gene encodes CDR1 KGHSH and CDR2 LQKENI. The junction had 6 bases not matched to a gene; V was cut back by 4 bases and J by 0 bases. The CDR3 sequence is CASSLGGQSSYEQYF. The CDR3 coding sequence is TGTGCCAGCTCACTAGGGGGCCAGAGCTCCTACGAGCAGTACTTC.

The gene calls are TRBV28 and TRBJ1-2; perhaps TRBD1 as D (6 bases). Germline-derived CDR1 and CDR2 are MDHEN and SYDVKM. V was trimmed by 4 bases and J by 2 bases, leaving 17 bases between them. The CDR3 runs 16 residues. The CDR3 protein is CASSSPGGLQNYGYTF. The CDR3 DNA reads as TGTGCCAGCAGTTCGCCCGGGGGGCTCCAAAACTATGGCTACACCTTC.

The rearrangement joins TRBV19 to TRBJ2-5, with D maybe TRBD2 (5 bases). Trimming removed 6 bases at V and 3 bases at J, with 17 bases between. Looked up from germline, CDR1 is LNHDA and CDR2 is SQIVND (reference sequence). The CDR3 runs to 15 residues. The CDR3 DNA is TGTGCCAGTAGCGTCGGCAGACTAAGGAAAGAGACCCAGTACTTC. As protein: CASSVGRLRKETQYF. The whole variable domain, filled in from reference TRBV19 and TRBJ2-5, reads DGGITQSPKYLFRKEGQNVTLSCEQNLNHDAMYWYRQDPGQGLRLIYYSQIVNDFQKGDIAEGYSVSREKKESFPLTVTSAQKNPTAFYLCASSVGRLRKETQYFGPGTRLLVL.

The CDR3 coding sequence is TGTGCCAGTAGCCCAGGGGGTTCGTACAATGAGCAGTTCTTC. Amino acids: CASSPGGSYNEQFF. The J gene is TRBJ2-1, the V gene TRBV19, with 7 bases that match TRBD1. V dropped 6 bases and J dropped 4; count of bases not matched to a gene: 6. The CDR3 runs to 14 residues. In germline, CDR1 is LNHDA, CDR2 SQIVND (reference sequence).

In DNA, the CDR3 is TGTGCCAGCTCACCGGGGGGGGACACTGAAGCTTTCTTT. It specifies CASSPGGDTEAFF. The V gene is TRBV18, the J gene TRBJ1-1; possible D gene TRBD1, 5 bases. V gave up 3 bases and J gave up 3 bases, with 8 bases separating them. The CDR3 totals 13 residues. Per germline, CDR1 KGHSH and CDR2 LQKENI.

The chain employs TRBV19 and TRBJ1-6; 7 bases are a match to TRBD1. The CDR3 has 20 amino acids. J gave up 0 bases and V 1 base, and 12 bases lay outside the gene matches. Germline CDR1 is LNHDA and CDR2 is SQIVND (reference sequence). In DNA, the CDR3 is TGTGCCAGTAGTATAGCTGGTCAGGGGGGCTCGAGCTCCTATAATTCACCCCTCCACTTT. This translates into CASSIAGQGGSSSYNSPLHF. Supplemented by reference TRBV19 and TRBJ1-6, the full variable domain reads DGGITQSPKYLFRKEGQNVTLSCEQNLNHDAMYWYRQDPGQGLRLIYYSQIVNDFQKGDIAEGYSVSREKKESFPLTVTSAQKNPTAFYLCASSIAGQGGSSSYNSPLHFGNGTRLTVT.

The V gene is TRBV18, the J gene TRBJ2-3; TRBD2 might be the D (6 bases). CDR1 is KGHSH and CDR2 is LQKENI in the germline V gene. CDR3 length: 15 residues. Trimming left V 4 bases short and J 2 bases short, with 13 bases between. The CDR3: CASSQASVNTDTQYF. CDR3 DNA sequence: TGTGCCAGCTCACAGGCTAGCGTAAACACAGATACGCAGTATTTT. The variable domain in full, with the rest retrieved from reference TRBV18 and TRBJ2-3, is NAGVMQNPRHLVRRRGQEARLRCSPMKGHSHVYWYRQLPEEGLKFMVYLQKENIIDESGMPKERFSAEFPKEGPSILRIQQVVRGDSAAYFCASSQASVNTDTQYFGPGTRLTVL.

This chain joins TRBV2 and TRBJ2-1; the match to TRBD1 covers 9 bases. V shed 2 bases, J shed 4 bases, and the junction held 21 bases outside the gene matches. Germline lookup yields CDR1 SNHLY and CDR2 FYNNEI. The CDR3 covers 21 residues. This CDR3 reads CASSEPIGPIRDRAFYNEQFF. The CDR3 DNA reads TGTGCCAGCAGTGAACCCATCGGCCCGATCCGGGACAGGGCTTTTTACAATGAGCAGTTCTTC.